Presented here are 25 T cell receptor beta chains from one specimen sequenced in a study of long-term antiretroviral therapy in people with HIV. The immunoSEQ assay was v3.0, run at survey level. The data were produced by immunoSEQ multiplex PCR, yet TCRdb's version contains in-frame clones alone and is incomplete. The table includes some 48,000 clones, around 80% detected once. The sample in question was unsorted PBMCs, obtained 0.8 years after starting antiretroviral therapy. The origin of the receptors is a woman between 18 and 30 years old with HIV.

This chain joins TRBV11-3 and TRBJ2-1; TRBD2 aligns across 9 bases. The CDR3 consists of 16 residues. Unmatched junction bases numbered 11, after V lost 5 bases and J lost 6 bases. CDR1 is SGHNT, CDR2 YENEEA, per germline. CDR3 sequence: CASSVTAGTSFNEQFF. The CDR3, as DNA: TGTGCCAGCAGCGTCACTGCCGGGACTAGCTTCAATGAGCAGTTCTTC.

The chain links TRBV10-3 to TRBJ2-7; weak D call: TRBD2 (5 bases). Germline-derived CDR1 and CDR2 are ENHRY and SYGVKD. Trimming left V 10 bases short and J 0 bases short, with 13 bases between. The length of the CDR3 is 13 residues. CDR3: CANKRDRSYEQYF. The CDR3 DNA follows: TGTGCCAATAAACGGGATCGCTCCTACGAGCAGTACTTC.

The CDR3 DNA reads as TGTGCCAGCAGTGAACTCGACAGGGCCGCGGAGACCCAGTACTTC. Translating gives CASSELDRAAETQYF. The chain recombines TRBV25-1 with TRBJ2-5; TRBD1 matches 7 bases. The germline V gene encodes CDR1 MGHDK and CDR2 SYGVNS. This CDR3 is built from 15 residues. V gave up 2 bases and J gave up 5 bases; unmatched junction bases: 8.

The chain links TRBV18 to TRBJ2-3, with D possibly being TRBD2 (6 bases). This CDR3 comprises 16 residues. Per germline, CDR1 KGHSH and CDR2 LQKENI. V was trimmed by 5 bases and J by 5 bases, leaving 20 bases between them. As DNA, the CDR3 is TGTGCCAGCTCAGAGACCCGACTAGATCGGGGAGATACGCAGTATTTT. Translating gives CASSETRLDRGDTQYF.

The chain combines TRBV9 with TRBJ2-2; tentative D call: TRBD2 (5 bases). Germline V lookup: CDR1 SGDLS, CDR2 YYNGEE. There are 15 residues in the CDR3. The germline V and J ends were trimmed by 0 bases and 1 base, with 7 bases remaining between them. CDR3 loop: CASSVASRNTGELFF. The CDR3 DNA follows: TGTGCCAGCAGCGTAGCTAGCAGGAACACCGGGGAGCTGTTTTTT.

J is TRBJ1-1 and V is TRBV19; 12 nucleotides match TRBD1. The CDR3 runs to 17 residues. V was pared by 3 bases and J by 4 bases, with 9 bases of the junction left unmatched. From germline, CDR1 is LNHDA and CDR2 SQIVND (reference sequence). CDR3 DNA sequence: TGTGCCAGTAGTATTTTATGGGACAGGGGGCCTGGCACTGAAGCTTTCTTT. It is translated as CASSILWDRGPGTEAFF. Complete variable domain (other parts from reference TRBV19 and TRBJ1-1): DGGITQSPKYLFRKEGQNVTLSCEQNLNHDAMYWYRQDPGQGLRLIYYSQIVNDFQKGDIAEGYSVSREKKESFPLTVTSAQKNPTAFYLCASSILWDRGPGTEAFFGQGTRLTVV.

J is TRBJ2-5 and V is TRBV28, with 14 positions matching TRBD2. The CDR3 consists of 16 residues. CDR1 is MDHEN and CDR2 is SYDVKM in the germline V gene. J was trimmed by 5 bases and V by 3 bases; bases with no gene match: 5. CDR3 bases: TGTGCCAGCAGTTTCTCGGGACTAGCGGGAGTGGAGACCCAGTACTTC. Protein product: CASSFSGLAGVETQYF.

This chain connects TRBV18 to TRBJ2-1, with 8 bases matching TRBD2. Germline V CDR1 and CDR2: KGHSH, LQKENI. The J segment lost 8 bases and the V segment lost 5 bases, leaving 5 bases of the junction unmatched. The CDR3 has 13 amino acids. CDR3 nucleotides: TGTGCCAGCTCAGAGCGGGAGACCTATGAGCAGTTCTTC. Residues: CASSERETYEQFF.

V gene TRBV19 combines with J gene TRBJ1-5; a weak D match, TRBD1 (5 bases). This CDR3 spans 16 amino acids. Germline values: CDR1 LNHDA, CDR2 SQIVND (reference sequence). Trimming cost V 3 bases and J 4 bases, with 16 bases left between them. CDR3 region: CASSIFGGTVNQPQHF. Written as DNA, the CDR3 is TGTGCCAGTAGTATTTTTGGGGGGACCGTAAATCAGCCCCAGCATTTT.

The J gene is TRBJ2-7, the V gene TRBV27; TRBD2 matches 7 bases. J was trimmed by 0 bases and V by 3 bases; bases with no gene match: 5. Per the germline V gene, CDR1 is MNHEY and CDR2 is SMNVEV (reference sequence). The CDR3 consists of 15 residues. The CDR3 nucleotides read TGTGCCAGCAGTTTTCAATTAGCGGGCTCCTACGAGCAGTACTTC. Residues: CASSFQLAGSYEQYF.

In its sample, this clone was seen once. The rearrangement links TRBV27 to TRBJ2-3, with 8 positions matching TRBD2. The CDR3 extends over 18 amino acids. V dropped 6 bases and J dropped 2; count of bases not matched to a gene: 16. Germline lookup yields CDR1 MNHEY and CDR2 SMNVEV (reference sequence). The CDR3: CASSILTTTGRATDTQYF. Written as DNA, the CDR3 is TGTGCCAGCAGCATACTCACCACTACCGGGAGGGCCACAGATACGCAGTATTTT.

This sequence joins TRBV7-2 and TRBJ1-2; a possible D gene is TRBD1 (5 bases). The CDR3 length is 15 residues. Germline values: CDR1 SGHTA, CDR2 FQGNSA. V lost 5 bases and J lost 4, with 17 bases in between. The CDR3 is CASSTRGGSGYGYTF. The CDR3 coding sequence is TGTGCCAGCAGCACAAGGGGCGGGTCCGGCTATGGCTACACCTTC.

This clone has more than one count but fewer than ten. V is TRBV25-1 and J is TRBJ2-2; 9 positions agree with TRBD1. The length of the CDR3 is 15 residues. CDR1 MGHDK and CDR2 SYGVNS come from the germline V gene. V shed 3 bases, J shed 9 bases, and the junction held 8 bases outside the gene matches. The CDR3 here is CASSDQGQGHRELFF. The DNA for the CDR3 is TGTGCCAGCAGTGACCAGGGACAGGGCCACCGGGAGCTGTTTTTT.

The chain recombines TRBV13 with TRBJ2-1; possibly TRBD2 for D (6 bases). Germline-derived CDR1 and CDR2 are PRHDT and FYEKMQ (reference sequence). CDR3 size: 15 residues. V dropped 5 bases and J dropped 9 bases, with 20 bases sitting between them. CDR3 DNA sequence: TGTGCCAGCAGCCCCCCCCAGGGAGGCTTCGGTGAGCAGTTCTTC. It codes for CASSPPQGGFGEQFF.

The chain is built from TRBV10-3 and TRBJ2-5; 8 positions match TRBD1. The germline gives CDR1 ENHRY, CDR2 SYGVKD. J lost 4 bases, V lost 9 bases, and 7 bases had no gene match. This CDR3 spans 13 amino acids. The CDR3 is CAITGGVGETQYF. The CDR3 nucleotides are TGTGCCATTACAGGGGGAGTTGGAGAGACCCAGTACTTC.

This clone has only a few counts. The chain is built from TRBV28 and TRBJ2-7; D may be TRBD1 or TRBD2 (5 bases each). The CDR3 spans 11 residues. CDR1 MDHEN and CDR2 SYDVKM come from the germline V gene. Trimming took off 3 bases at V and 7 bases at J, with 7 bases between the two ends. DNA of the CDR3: TGTGCCAGCAGTTTGGGACGAGAGCAGTACTTC. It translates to CASSLGREQYF.

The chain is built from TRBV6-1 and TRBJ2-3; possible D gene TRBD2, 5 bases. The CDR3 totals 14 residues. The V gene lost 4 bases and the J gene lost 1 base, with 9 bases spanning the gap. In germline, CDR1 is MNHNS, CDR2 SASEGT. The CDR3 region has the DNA TGTGCCAGCAGTGGAGGTAGCGGCACAGATACGCAGTATTTT. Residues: CASSGGSGTDTQYF.

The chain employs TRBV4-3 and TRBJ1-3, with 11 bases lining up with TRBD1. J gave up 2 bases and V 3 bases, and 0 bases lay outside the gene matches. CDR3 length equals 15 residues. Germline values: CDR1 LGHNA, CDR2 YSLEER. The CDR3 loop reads CASSQGQGAGNTIYF. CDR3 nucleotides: TGCGCCAGCAGCCAGGGACAGGGGGCTGGAAACACCATATATTTT.

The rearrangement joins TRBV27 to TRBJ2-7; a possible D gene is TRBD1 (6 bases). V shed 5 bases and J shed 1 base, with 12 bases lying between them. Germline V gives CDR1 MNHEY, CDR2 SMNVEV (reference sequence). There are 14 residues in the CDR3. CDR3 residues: CASSNRQESYEQYF. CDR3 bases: TGTGCCAGCAGTAATCGACAGGAGTCCTACGAGCAGTACTTC.

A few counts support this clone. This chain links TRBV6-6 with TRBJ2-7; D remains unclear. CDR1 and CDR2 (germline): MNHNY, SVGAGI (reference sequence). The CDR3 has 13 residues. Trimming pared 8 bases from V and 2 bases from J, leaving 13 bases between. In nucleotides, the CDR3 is TGTGCCAGCGGGTCGTCTGCTACCTACGAGCAGTACTTC. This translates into CASGSSATYEQYF.

The CDR3 region is CASSLGIAGESDTQYF. The CDR3 DNA follows: TGTGCCAGCAGCTTAGGGATAGCGGGAGAGTCGGATACGCAGTATTTT. The chain employs TRBV7-2 and TRBJ2-3; 9 nucleotides align to TRBD2. Germline CDR1 is SGHTA and CDR2 is FQGNSA. The CDR3 is 16 residues long. V was clipped by 1 base and J by 6 bases; unmatched bases: 8.

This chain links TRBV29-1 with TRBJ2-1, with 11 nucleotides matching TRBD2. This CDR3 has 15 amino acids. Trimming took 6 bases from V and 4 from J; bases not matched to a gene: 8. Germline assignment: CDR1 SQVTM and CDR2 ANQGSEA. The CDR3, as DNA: TGCAGCGTGTATAAAGGGACTAGCGGATACAATGAGCAGTTCTTC. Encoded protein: CSVYKGTSGYNEQFF.

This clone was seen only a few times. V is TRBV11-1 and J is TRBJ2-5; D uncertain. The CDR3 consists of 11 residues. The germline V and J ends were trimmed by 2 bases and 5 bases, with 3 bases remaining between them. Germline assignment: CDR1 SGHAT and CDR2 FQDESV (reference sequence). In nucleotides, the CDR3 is TGTGCCAGCAGCTTAAGTGAGACCCAGTACTTC. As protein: CASSLSETQYF.

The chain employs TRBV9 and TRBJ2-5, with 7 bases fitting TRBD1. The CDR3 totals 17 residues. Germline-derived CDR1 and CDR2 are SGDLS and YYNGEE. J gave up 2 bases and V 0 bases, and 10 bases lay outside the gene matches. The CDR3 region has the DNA TGTGCCAGCAGCGTAGACAGGGGTTTATCCCCGCAAGAGACCCAGTACTTC. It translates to CASSVDRGLSPQETQYF. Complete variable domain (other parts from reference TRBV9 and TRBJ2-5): DSGVTQTPKHLITATGQRVTLRCSPRSGDLSVYWYQQSLDQGLQFLIQYYNGEERAKGNILERFSAQQFPDLHSELNLSSLELGDSALYFCASSVDRGLSPQETQYFGPGTRLLVL.

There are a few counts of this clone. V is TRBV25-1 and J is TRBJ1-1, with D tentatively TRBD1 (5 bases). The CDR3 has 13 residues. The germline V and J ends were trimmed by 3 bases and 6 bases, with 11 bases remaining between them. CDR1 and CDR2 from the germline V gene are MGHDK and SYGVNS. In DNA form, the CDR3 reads TGTGCCAGCAGTGAGAAGGGGTTGGCTGAAGCTTTCTTT. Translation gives CASSEKGLAEAFF. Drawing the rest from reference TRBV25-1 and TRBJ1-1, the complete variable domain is EADIYQTPRYLVIGTGKKITLECSQTMGHDKMYWYQQDPGMELHLIHYSYGVNSTEKGDLSSESTVSRIRTEHFPLTLESARPSHTSQYLCASSEKGLAEAFFGQGTRLTVV.